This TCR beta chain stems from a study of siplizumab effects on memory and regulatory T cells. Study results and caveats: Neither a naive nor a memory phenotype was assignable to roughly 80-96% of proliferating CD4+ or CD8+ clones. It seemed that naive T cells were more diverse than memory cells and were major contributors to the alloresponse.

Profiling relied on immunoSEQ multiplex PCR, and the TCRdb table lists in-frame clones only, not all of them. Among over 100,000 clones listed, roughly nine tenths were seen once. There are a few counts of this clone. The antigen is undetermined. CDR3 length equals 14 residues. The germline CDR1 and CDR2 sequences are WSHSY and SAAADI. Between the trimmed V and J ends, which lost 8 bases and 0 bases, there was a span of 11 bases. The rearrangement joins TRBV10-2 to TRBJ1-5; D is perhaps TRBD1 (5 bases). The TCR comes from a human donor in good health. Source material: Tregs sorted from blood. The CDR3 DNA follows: TGCGCCAGCTCTAGAAGGGGTAGCAATCAGCCCCAGCATTTT. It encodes CASSRRGSNQPQHF.